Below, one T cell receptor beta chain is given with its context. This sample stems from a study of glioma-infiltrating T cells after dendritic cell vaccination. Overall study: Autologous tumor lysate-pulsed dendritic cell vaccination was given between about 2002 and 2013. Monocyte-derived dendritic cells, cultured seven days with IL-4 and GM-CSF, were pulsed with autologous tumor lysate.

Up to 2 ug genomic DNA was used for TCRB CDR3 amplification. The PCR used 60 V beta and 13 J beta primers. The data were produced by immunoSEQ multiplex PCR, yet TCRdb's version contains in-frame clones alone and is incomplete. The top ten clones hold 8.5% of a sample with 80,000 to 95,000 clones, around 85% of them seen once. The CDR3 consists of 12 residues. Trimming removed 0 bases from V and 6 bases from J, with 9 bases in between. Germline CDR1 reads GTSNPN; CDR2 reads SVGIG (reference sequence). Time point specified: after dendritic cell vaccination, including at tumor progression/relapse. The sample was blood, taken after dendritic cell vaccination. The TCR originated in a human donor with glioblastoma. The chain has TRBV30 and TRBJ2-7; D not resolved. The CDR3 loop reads CAWSVRRSEQYF. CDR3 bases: TGTGCCTGGAGTGTACGACGGAGCGAGCAGTACTTC.